Listed here are 27 T cell receptor beta chains from one sample, sequenced in a study of T cells after yellow fever vaccination (dated by TCRdb to about 2019). Read against the paper, the sample's treatment or condition label means: live attenuated yellow fever vaccine strain. Library construction relied on 5' RACE. Instrument used: Illumina HiSeq 2500. Using fastp at Q25 and MiXCR, TCRdb reprocessed the public reads and kept productive beta chains. Rows are combined by CDR3 protein, so each entry shows the most common genes and DNA. The sample records a few hundred thousand distinct CDR3 sequences, less than 9.5% of which are singletons. The top ten clonotypes cover roughly 15% of the sample. Sequencing was performed on PBMCs, taken around 45 days after the first yellow fever vaccination. Source of these receptors: a man aged 18 to 30 who received the YFV17D yellow fever vaccine.

This clonotype showed up just a few times. The chain combines TRBV20-1 with TRBJ2-5; D remains unclear. Trimming left V 2 bases short and J 2 bases short, with 18 bases between. The CDR3 extends over 16 amino acids. Germline CDR1 and CDR2: DFQATT and SNEGSKA (reference sequence). The CDR3 coding sequence is TGCAGTGCTAGACCAAACCCCGCCTTAGGGCAAGAGACCCAGTACTTC. Translation gives CSARPNPALGQETQYF.

V gene TRBV5-1 combines with J gene TRBJ1-1; D remains ambiguous. The CDR3 has 14 residues. V shed 2 bases and J shed 1 base, with 9 bases lying between them. The germline CDR1 and CDR2 sequences are SGHRS and YFSETQ. CDR3: CASSLLESNTEAFF. The CDR3 DNA follows: TGCGCCAGCAGCTTATTGGAGTCGAACACTGAAGCTTTCTTT.

This clonotype has only a few counts. The chain combines TRBV12-3 or TRBV12-4 with TRBJ2-3; no definite D call. Trimming stripped 8 bases from V and 0 bases from J, with 12 bases between. The CDR3 totals 14 residues. The CDR3 region is CASRRVASTDTQYF. In DNA, the CDR3 is TGTGCCAGCCGACGAGTAGCTAGCACAGATACGCAGTATTTT.

The chain joins TRBV4-2 to TRBJ2-7, with D unclear. The CDR3 runs to 12 residues. From germline, CDR1 is LGHNA and CDR2 YNFKEQ. V was shortened by 0 bases and J by 6 bases, with 6 bases between the two germline ends. The CDR3 DNA reads TGTGCCAGCAGCCAAGATTTGGTCGAGCAGTACGTC. Encoded protein: CASSQDLVEQYV.

This sequence joins TRBV18 and TRBJ2-3, with 10 bases matching TRBD2. The V gene's germline CDR1 is KGHSH and CDR2 LQKENI. V shed 3 bases, J shed 0 bases, and the junction held 3 bases outside the gene matches. This CDR3 comprises 16 residues. DNA of the CDR3: TGTGCCAGCTCACCTACTAGCGGGGAAAGCACAGATACGCAGTATTTT. Translated, it gives CASSPTSGESTDTQYF.

The table lists this clonotype with a count of one. This chain links TRBV24-1 with TRBJ2-5; TRBD2 agrees at 8 bases. V was pared by 12 bases and J by 5 bases, with 7 bases of the junction left unmatched. From germline, CDR1 is KGHDR and CDR2 SFDVKD. The CDR3 has 12 residues. CDR3 coding DNA: TGTGCCGCGAGGACTAGCCGCGAGACCCAGTACTTC. Protein: CAARTSRETQYF.

A few counts support this clonotype. The rearrangement joins TRBV4-2 to TRBJ2-1; no clear D. CDR1 is LGHNA and CDR2 is YNFKEQ in the germline V gene. V was shortened by 5 bases and J by 4 bases, with 9 bases between the two germline ends. The CDR3 spans 13 residues. CDR3 in amino acids: CASSVQRYNEQFF. The CDR3 DNA is TGTGCCAGCAGCGTACAGAGATACAATGAGCAGTTCTTC.

This clonotype was seen ten or more times. This chain uses TRBV5-1 with TRBJ1-1; no clear D. Germline V gene data show CDR1 as SGHRS and CDR2 as YFSETQ. CDR3 size: 15 residues. V lost 5 bases to trimming and J lost 5 bases, with 19 bases between them. The CDR3 region is CASRSVGSRWTEAFF. CDR3 in DNA: TGCGCCAGCAGGAGTGTCGGGTCCCGGTGGACTGAAGCTTTCTTT.

This rearrangement joins TRBV7-9 to TRBJ1-1; D unresolved. CDR1 is SEHNR and CDR2 is FQNEAQ in the germline V gene (reference sequence). The length of the CDR3 is 10 residues. V lost 3 bases, J lost 6 bases, and 2 bases lay in between. In nucleotides, the CDR3 is TGTGCCAGCAGCTTCCCTGAAGCTTTCTTT. Translated: CASSFPEAFF.

The table lists this clonotype with a few counts. The chain has TRBV5-1 and TRBJ2-5; 9 nucleotides agree with TRBD2. The CDR3 length is 15 residues. V lost 1 base and J lost 2; bases outside the gene matches: 3. Germline CDR1 and CDR2: SGHRS and YFSETQ. In DNA form, the CDR3 reads TGCGCCAGCAGCTTGTCGCTAGCGGGGCAAGAGACCCAGTACTTC. It codes for CASSLSLAGQETQYF.

In its sample, this clonotype was seen many times. This chain joins TRBV5-1 and TRBJ2-2; 7 bases agree with TRBD1. The CDR3 has 14 amino acids. Germline values: CDR1 SGHRS, CDR2 YFSETQ. Trimming at V came to 5 bases and at J to 2 bases, leaving 3 bases not matched to a gene. The CDR3: CASRGQLNTGELFF. The CDR3 DNA reads TGCGCCAGCAGGGGACAGTTAAACACCGGGGAGCTGTTTTTT.

The chain carries TRBV2 and TRBJ2-3; perhaps TRBD1 as D (6 bases). This CDR3 comprises 14 residues. Trimming stripped 10 bases from V and 4 bases from J, with 18 bases between. Germline V gives CDR1 SNHLY, CDR2 FYNNEI. Written as DNA, the CDR3 is TGTGCCACTACCCGCACAGGGTTTGCAGATACGCAGTATTTT. Protein product: CATTRTGFADTQYF.

This rearrangement joins TRBV5-1 to TRBJ1-1; perhaps TRBD1 as D (5 bases). V lost 2 bases and J lost 0, with 11 bases in between. Germline CDR1 reads SGHRS; CDR2 reads YFSETQ. The CDR3 consists of 15 residues. The CDR3 protein is CASSFSGSMNTEAFF. In DNA form, the CDR3 reads TGCGCCAGCAGCTTTTCAGGGTCCATGAACACTGAAGCTTTCTTT.

In its sample, this clonotype was seen many times. CDR3 amino acids: CASSFRVTDTQYF. For the CDR3, the DNA is TGCGCCAGCAGCTTTCGGGTCACAGATACGCAGTATTTT. The V call is TRBV5-1, the J call TRBJ2-3; D is uncertain. Trimming left V 2 bases short and J 2 bases short, with 6 bases between. This CDR3 has 13 amino acids. Germline assignment: CDR1 SGHRS and CDR2 YFSETQ.

The rearrangement uses TRBV4-1 and TRBJ2-3; D assignment may be TRBD1 or TRBD2 (5 bases each). The CDR3 has 15 residues. Trimming left V 2 bases short and J 2 bases short, with 11 bases between. Germline CDR1 and CDR2: MGHRA and YSYEKL. The CDR3 DNA follows: TGCGCCAGCAGCCAACCGGGACGGCCCACAGATACGCAGTATTTT. Translation: CASSQPGRPTDTQYF.

Points on this clonotype: The junction differs from germline at one of its ends, possibly a read error. The genes are TRBV7-2 and TRBJ1-1; TRBD1 agrees at 7 bases. CDR3 length: 13 amino acids. Germline V gene lookup returns CDR1 SGHTA and CDR2 FQGNSA. The CDR3 DNA is TGTGCCAGCAGCCTCGGGACAGCTTATTTTGGGGTATTT. It codes for CASSLGTAYFGVF.

This clonotype turned up a few times. The chain uses TRBV6-2 or TRBV6-3 and TRBJ1-1; TRBD1 is a possible D gene (5 bases). The CDR3 sequence is 14 residues long. Deletions cut 1 base from V and 2 bases from J, with 8 bases between. From germline, CDR1 is MNHEY and CDR2 SVGEGT. Written as DNA, the CDR3 is TGTGCCAGCAGTTACTGGGGGGTTAACACTGAAGCTTTCTTT. This sequence encodes CASSYWGVNTEAFF.

The chain's CDR3 is CASSALGRGDLSYNEQFF. The CDR3 DNA reads as TGTGCCAGCAGCGCCCTTGGGCGGGGGGACCTCTCCTACAATGAGCAGTTCTTC. The J gene is TRBJ2-1, the V gene TRBV11-1; 8 bases are shared with TRBD2. The trim removed 5 bases at V and 0 bases at J, leaving 12 bases unmatched. CDR1 and CDR2 from the germline V gene are SGHAT and FQDESV (reference sequence). The CDR3 loop spans 18 amino acids.

This clonotype was detected ten times or more. The rearrangement uses TRBV7-2 and TRBJ2-5; possible D gene TRBD1, 6 bases. Germline CDR1 SGHTA, CDR2 FQGNSA. CDR3 size: 16 residues. The ends were cut back, 5 bases at V and 6 bases at J, with 22 bases in the middle. CDR3 nucleotides: TGTGCCAGCAGCCAAGAGCCCAGGGGTGGGAGAAAGACCCAGTACTTC. This gives the protein CASSQEPRGGRKTQYF.

V usage is TRBV6-5 and J usage is TRBJ2-2; D may be TRBD1 (5 bases). V was clipped by 5 bases and J by 3 bases, with 10 bases between them. This CDR3 contains 14 residues. Germline CDR1 is MNHEY and CDR2 is SVGAGI. CDR3 loop: CASSTDSYTGELFF. CDR3 in DNA: TGTGCCAGCAGTACCGACAGCTACACCGGGGAGCTGTTTTTT.

This clonotype was detected a few times. The chain joins TRBV14 to TRBJ1-2; a possible D gene is TRBD1 (5 bases). Trimming pared 1 base from V and 2 bases from J, leaving 11 bases between. The CDR3 loop spans 15 amino acids. Looked up from germline, CDR1 is SGHDN and CDR2 is FVKESK. CDR3 region: CASSQVISGNYGYTF. The CDR3 nucleotides are TGTGCCAGCAGCCAAGTTATCTCAGGGAACTATGGCTACACCTTC.

This clonotype was detected a few times. The chain is built from TRBV4-3 and TRBJ2-7; possibly TRBD1 for D (6 bases). The length of the CDR3 is 15 residues. Germline lookup yields CDR1 LGHNA and CDR2 YSLEER. V was clipped by 3 bases and J by 3 bases, with 15 bases between them. The CDR3 nucleotides read TGCGCCAGCAGCCAGAACCGGGACAATTTCTACGAGCAGTACTTC. Amino acids: CASSQNRDNFYEQYF.

V is TRBV5-1 and J is TRBJ2-5; perhaps TRBD1 as D (6 bases). The CDR3 sequence is 14 residues long. Trimming took off 3 bases at V and 0 bases at J, with 9 bases between the two ends. Germline V gene lookup returns CDR1 SGHRS and CDR2 YFSETQ. The DNA of the CDR3 is TGCGCCAGCAGCTGGGACAAGTACCAAGAGACCCAGTACTTC. It codes for CASSWDKYQETQYF. The entire variable domain, with the rest obtained from reference TRBV5-1 and TRBJ2-5, is as follows: KAGVTQTPRYLIKTRGQQVTLSCSPISGHRSVSWYQQTPGQGLQFLFEYFSETQRNKGNFPGRFSGRQFSNSRSEMNVSTLELGDSALYLCASSWDKYQETQYFGPGTRLLVL.

This clonotype was found a few times. The chain uses TRBV3-1 and TRBJ1-2; possible D gene TRBD1, 5 bases. V was clipped by 2 bases and J by 5 bases, with 12 bases between them. The CDR3 totals 14 residues. Germline lookup yields CDR1 LGHDT and CDR2 YNNKEL (reference sequence). The CDR3 DNA follows: TGTGCCAGCAGCCAACGGGGGGGGTTTTATGGCTACACCTTC. Its protein product is CASSQRGGFYGYTF.

The sample holds a few counts of this clonotype. The chain recombines TRBV18 with TRBJ2-5; D unclear. Looked up from germline, CDR1 is KGHSH and CDR2 is LQKENI. CDR3 length equals 12 residues. Trimming removed 0 bases at V and 5 bases at J, with 4 bases between. For the CDR3, the DNA is TGTGCCAGCTCACCACCAACGGAGACCCAGTACTTC. It is translated as CASSPPTETQYF.

This clonotype has ten or more counts. This rearrangement joins TRBV5-4 to TRBJ2-5, with 11 positions matching TRBD2. With 1 base clipped from V and 4 bases from J, the junction kept 3 bases outside the gene matches. This CDR3 has 15 residues. The germline V gene encodes CDR1 SGHNT and CDR2 YYREEE (reference sequence). CDR3 region: CASSLLAGGGETQYF. The CDR3 coding sequence is TGTGCCAGCAGCTTGCTAGCGGGGGGTGGAGAGACCCAGTACTTC.

This clonotype came up a few times. The V gene is TRBV29-1, the J gene TRBJ1-5; 7 bases agree with TRBD1. The trim removed 6 bases at V and 0 bases at J, leaving 5 bases unmatched. From germline, CDR1 is SQVTM and CDR2 ANQGSEA. The CDR3 extends over 14 amino acids. CDR3 sequence (DNA): TGCAGCGTGAGGGACAGCTATAGCAATCAGCCCCAGCATTTT. Its protein product is CSVRDSYSNQPQHF.